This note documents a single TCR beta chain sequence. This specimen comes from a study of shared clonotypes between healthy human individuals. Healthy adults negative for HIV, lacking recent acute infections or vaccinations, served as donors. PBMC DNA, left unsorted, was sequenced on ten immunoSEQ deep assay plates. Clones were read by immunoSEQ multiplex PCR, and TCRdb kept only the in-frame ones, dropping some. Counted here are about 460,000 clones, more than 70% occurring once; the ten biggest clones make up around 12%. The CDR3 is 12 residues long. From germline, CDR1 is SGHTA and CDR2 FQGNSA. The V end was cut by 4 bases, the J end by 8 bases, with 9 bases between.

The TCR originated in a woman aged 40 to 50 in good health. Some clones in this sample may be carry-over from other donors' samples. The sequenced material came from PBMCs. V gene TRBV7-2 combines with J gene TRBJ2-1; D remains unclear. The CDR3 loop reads CASSSLGYEQFF. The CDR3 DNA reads TGTGCCAGCAGCTCCCTAGGATATGAGCAGTTCTTC. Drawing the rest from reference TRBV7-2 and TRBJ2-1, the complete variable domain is GAGVSQSPSNKVTEKGKDVELRCDPISGHTALYWYRQSLGQGLEFLIYFQGNSAPDKSGLPSDRFSAERTGGSVSTLTIQRTQQEDSAVYLCASSSLGYEQFFGPGTRLTVL.